This paragraph covers one T cell receptor beta chain sequence. Its antigen is not identified. The data were obtained in a study of T cell responses to AZD1222 COVID-19 vaccine. The study, taken as a whole, reports: Rises in breadth and depth of Spike-specific TCRs came after two AZD1222 doses. Repertoires in all cases were sampled only once the peak T cell response had passed.

Germline lookup yields CDR1 MNHNS and CDR2 SASEGT. Trimming at V came to 4 bases and at J to 4 bases, leaving 3 bases not matched to a gene. This CDR3 comprises 16 residues. Generated by immunoSEQ multiplex PCR, the TCRdb table keeps only in-frame clones and is missing some. The sample includes approximately 84,000 clones, approximately 85% seen only once; the top ten take about 9.4%. The J gene is TRBJ2-1, the V gene TRBV6-1; 14 bases match TRBD2. The origin of this receptor is an adult who received the AZD1222 COVID-19 vaccine. The sample was peripheral blood, taken 28 days after the second AZD1222 dose. The CDR3 coding sequence is TGTGCCAGCAGTGGAGGGACTAGCGGGGGTTACAATGAGCAGTTCTTC. This encodes CASSGGTSGGYNEQFF.